One sample yielded the 29 T cell receptor beta chains listed below, sequenced in a study of tumor-infiltrating lymphocytes in glioblastoma multiforme (dated 2017 in TCRdb). Sequencing relied on an Illumina HiSeq 2500. A modified ARM-PCR protocol with multiple V-beta primers and a C-beta primer was used to build TCRB libraries from RNA via three nested multiplex PCR rounds. TCRdb applied fastp at Q25 and MiXCR to the public reads, then kept only in-frame beta chains. Identical CDR3 proteins give one entry, which carries the most common genes and DNA. For this sample the table gives about 32,000 distinct CDR3 sequences, of which about 58% were detected only once. The biggest ten clones account for around 34% of the sample. Input material: brain tumor tissue. The receptors shown here come from a male donor with glioblastoma.

This clonotype was seen many times. CDR3 sequence (DNA): TGCAGTGCTAGGGTTTCTAGCACAGATACGCAGTATTTT. Protein product: CSARVSSTDTQYF. The chain employs TRBV20-1 and TRBJ2-3; D is uncertain. Germline V gene lookup returns CDR1 DFQATT and CDR2 SNEGSKA (reference sequence). There are 13 residues in the CDR3. V was shortened by 3 bases and J by 0 bases, with 7 bases between the two germline ends.

Comments on this clonotype: At one boundary the junction diverges from the germline segment, which might be a read error. The chain employs TRBV20-1 and TRBJ1-1, with D possibly TRBD1 on 5 matching bases. The CDR3 contains 15 residues. From germline, CDR1 is DFQATT and CDR2 SNEGSKA (reference sequence). In DNA form, the CDR3 reads TGCGGTGCCCCTTCAAATGGACAAAAGAACACTGAAGCTTTCTTT. Amino acids: CGAPSNGQKNTEAFF.

This clonotype was detected ten times or more. The V and J genes are TRBV20-1 and TRBJ2-1, with TRBD2 matching 9 bases. V trimming: 4 bases; J trimming: 10 bases; junction bases outside the gene matches: 8. This CDR3 has 13 amino acids. CDR1 and CDR2 (germline): DFQATT, SNEGSKA (reference sequence). The CDR3 coding sequence is TGCAGTGCTAACCAAGGGACTAGCTTAGAGCAGTTCTTC. This codes for CSANQGTSLEQFF.

On this clonotype: This could be a read error, since a much larger clone is one nucleotide away. J is TRBJ1-2 and V is TRBV25-1; D remains ambiguous. Looked up from germline, CDR1 is MGHDK and CDR2 is SYGVNS. This CDR3 contains 14 residues. The CDR3 DNA reads TGTGCCAGAAGTGAATATTGGGCAGCCTATGGCTACACCTTC. Its protein product is CARSEYWAAYGYTF.

As to this clonotype: A read error is likely, as this CDR3 ends without the conserved phenylalanine or tryptophan. J is TRBJ2-7 and V is TRBV14; the match to TRBD1 covers 8 bases. V trimming: 10 bases; J trimming: 3 bases; junction bases outside the gene matches: 11. Germline CDR1 and CDR2: SGHDN and FVKESK. This CDR3 has 14 amino acids. The CDR3 loop is CATRQGIVGYEQYL. The CDR3 coding sequence is TGTGCCACCAGACAGGGGATTGTCGGCTACGAGCAGTACTTG.

There are many counts of this clonotype. A clone one base away is much larger, so this may be a read error. The chain recombines TRBV28 with TRBJ2-7, with D perhaps matching TRBD1 (5 bases). V lost 3 bases, J lost 0 bases, and 18 bases lay in between. CDR3 length: 17 amino acids. Germline V gene lookup returns CDR1 MDHEN and CDR2 SYDVKM. CDR3 residues: CASSFNRDSPSSYEQYF. The CDR3 DNA follows: TGTGCCAGCAGTTTTAACCGAGACAGCCCAAGCTCCTACGAGCAGTACTTC. Full variable domain (missing parts from reference TRBV28 and TRBJ2-7): DVKVTQSSRYLVKRTGEKVFLECVQDMDHENMFWYRQDPGLGLRLIYFSYDVKMKEKGDIPEGYSVSREKKERFSLILESASTNQTSMYLCASSFNRDSPSSYEQYFGPGTRLTVT.

V gene TRBV20-1 combines with J gene TRBJ2-7; 8 positions agree with TRBD1. CDR3 size: 14 residues. CDR1 is DFQATT and CDR2 is SNEGSKA in the germline V gene (reference sequence). This CDR3 is CSLRAGMGTGEQYF. The DNA for the CDR3 is TGCAGCCTGCGCGCTGGGATGGGGACAGGCGAGCAGTACTTC.

With respect to this clonotype: One end of the junction fails to match germline, which may point to a read error. The V gene is TRBV20-1, the J gene TRBJ2-7; weak D call: TRBD2 (5 bases). The germline V gene encodes CDR1 DFQATT and CDR2 SNEGSKA (reference sequence). The CDR3 runs to 13 residues. CDR3 DNA: TGCAGTCCTAGGCCGGACTGCTCCTACGAGCAGTACTTC. This gives the protein CSPRPDCSYEQYF.

The chain is built from TRBV7-3 and TRBJ1-1; D unresolved. The germline CDR1 and CDR2 sequences are SGHTA and FQGTGA. The germline V and J ends were trimmed by 5 bases and 2 bases, with 9 bases remaining between them. CDR3 length: 13 amino acids. DNA for the CDR3: TGTGCCAGCAGCCGATCCCCTAACACTGAAGCTTTCTTT. It codes for CASSRSPNTEAFF.

Turning to this clonotype: A much more abundant neighbour one base away suggests this may be a read error. J is TRBJ2-2 and V is TRBV29-1; possibly TRBD1 for D (6 bases). Germline V lookup: CDR1 SQVTM, CDR2 ANQGSEA. The CDR3 contains 14 residues. CDR3 sequence (DNA): TGCAGCGCCGAATCGGGAAGGGACACCTGGGAGCTGTTTTTT. It encodes CSAESGRDTWELFF.

The table lists this clonotype with a few counts. This chain connects TRBV6-4 to TRBJ1-1, with D perhaps matching TRBD1 (6 bases). CDR3 length equals 15 residues. V gave up 0 bases and J gave up 4 bases, with 12 bases separating them. Germline CDR1 and CDR2: MRHNA and SNTAGT. The CDR3 loop is CASSDSGAGRTEAFF. The DNA for the CDR3 is TGTGCCAGCAGTGACTCGGGGGCAGGGCGCACTGAAGCTTTCTTT.

This clonotype has just one count. J is TRBJ2-3 and V is TRBV11-2; D gene ambiguous. Germline CDR1 is SGHAT and CDR2 is FQNNGV. The CDR3 contains 12 residues. The ends were cut back, 6 bases at V and 3 bases at J, with 7 bases in the middle. CDR3 nucleotides: TGTGCCAGCAGTCCCAAAACAGATACGCAGTATTTT. Translation gives CASSPKTDTQYF.

This clonotype was found many times. The V call is TRBV20-1, the J call TRBJ2-7; 10 bases are shared with TRBD2. The junction had 9 bases not matched to a gene; V was cut back by 6 bases and J by 7 bases. Germline CDR1 DFQATT, CDR2 SNEGSKA (reference sequence). CDR3 length: 13 amino acids. Here the CDR3 reads CSAKREGLNEQYF. In nucleotides, the CDR3 is TGCAGTGCAAAGCGGGAGGGCCTCAATGAGCAGTACTTC.

This clonotype was counted many times. The chain joins TRBV5-6 to TRBJ2-7; a possible D gene is TRBD1 (6 bases). Trimming shortened V by 4 bases and J by 2 bases, and 16 bases separated the two germline ends. The CDR3 runs to 15 residues. The V gene's germline CDR1 is SGHDT and CDR2 YYEEEE. CDR3 coding DNA: TGTGCCAGCAGCAGGGGGTGGGACACCACCTACGAGCAGTACTTC. It yields the protein CASSRGWDTTYEQYF.

In the case of this clonotype: This clone may be a read error of a much larger clone one base away. This chain links TRBV28 with TRBJ2-6; D is ambiguous. This CDR3 is 14 amino acids long. Germline V lookup: CDR1 MDHEN, CDR2 SYDVKM. CDR3 loop: CVSLSISGANVLTF. The CDR3 region has the DNA TGTGTCAGCCTGTCGATCTCTGGGGCCAACGTCCTGACTTTC.

In this sample, this clonotype turned up a few times. The chain joins TRBV28 to TRBJ2-2; TRBD2 agrees at 14 bases. Germline V gives CDR1 MDHEN, CDR2 SYDVKM. V trimming: 3 bases; J trimming: 5 bases; junction bases outside the gene matches: 14. The length of the CDR3 is 20 residues. This chain's CDR3 is CASSFNPGTSGRGRTGELFF. DNA for the CDR3: TGTGCCAGCAGTTTCAATCCCGGGACTAGCGGGAGAGGCAGAACCGGGGAGCTGTTTTTT.

The genes are TRBV29-1 and TRBJ2-7; a possible D gene is TRBD1 (5 bases). V was clipped by 6 bases and J by 6 bases, with 12 bases between them. Germline loops: CDR1 SQVTM, CDR2 ANQGSEA. The CDR3 contains 11 residues. CDR3 sequence (DNA): TGCAGCGTGCGGACATACCCCGAGCAGTACTTC. Translating it yields CSVRTYPEQYF.

Of note for this clonotype: Lacking the conserved final phenylalanine or tryptophan, this CDR3 likely reflects a read error. The DNA is left out, because the CDR3 cannot be placed on it with certainty; the CDR3 is given as TCRdb lists it. J is TRBJ2-7 and V is TRBV6-5; the D call in the table, TRBD2, was not verified against the DNA. The V gene's germline CDR1 is MNHEY and CDR2 SVGAGI. 16 amino acids form the CDR3, both terminal residues included. The CDR3 sequence: CASSYAKLGGGLEQCS.

As for this clonotype: A much larger clone lies a single base off, so this may be a read error. The V gene is TRBV24-1, the J gene TRBJ2-2; D is possibly TRBD2 (6 bases). CDR3 size: 14 residues. Germline values: CDR1 KGHDR, CDR2 SFDVKD. In DNA, the CDR3 is TGTGCCACCAGTTATGTGGGAGACACCGGGGGGCTGTTTTTT. As protein: CATSYVGDTGGLFF.

The gene calls are TRBV11-2 and TRBJ2-5, with D perhaps matching TRBD1 or TRBD2 (5 bases each). The V gene's germline CDR1 is SGHAT and CDR2 FQNNGV. The CDR3 extends over 14 amino acids. Trimming stripped 1 base from V and 6 bases from J, with 12 bases between. The CDR3 is CASSLVVSGQTQYF. The CDR3 bases are TGTGCCAGCAGCTTAGTAGTTTCGGGGCAGACCCAGTACTTC.

With regard to this clonotype: A junction boundary mismatches the germline segment, possibly from a read error. The genes are TRBV6-6 and TRBJ2-5; no reliable D call. This CDR3 has 12 amino acids. Germline assignment: CDR1 MNHNY and CDR2 SVGAGI (reference sequence). The CDR3 region has the DNA TGTGCCCGCAGTTACTGGGATGAGACCCAATACTTC. Translated, it gives CARSYWDETQYF.

As for this clonotype: This may stem from a read error, because a much larger clone lies one nucleotide away. This chain joins TRBV7-3 and TRBJ2-2; D possibly corresponds to TRBD2 (6 bases). This CDR3 has 15 residues. Germline V gene lookup returns CDR1 SGHTA and CDR2 FQGTGA. V was shortened by 1 base and J by 1 base, with 7 bases between the two germline ends. The DNA of the CDR3 is TGTGCCAGCAGCTTAATGGGACTGAACACCGGGGAGCTGTTTTTT. It yields the protein CASSLMGLNTGELFF.

There are a few counts of this clonotype. The J gene is TRBJ2-1, the V gene TRBV20-1; D is ambiguous. Germline V gives CDR1 DFQATT, CDR2 SNEGSKA (reference sequence). Trimming removed 3 bases at V and 3 bases at J, with 12 bases between. The CDR3 has 14 residues. The DNA of the CDR3 is TGCAGTGCTAGGAATCGGGTAGACTACAATGAGCAGTTCTTC. Protein sequence: CSARNRVDYNEQFF.

The chain couples TRBV11-2 to TRBJ2-1, with D perhaps matching TRBD1 (6 bases). Germline CDR1 SGHAT, CDR2 FQNNGV. The V end was cut by 3 bases, the J end by 7 bases, with 19 bases between. The CDR3 spans 16 residues. CDR3 nucleotides: TGTGCCAGCAGCTTCGGCAGAGGGGCAGGGGAAAATGAGCAGTTCTTC. This translates into CASSFGRGAGENEQFF.

About this clonotype: At one end, the junction sequence differs from germline, possibly due to a read error. The V call is TRBV6-4, the J call TRBJ1-6; D is perhaps TRBD1 (5 bases). CDR3 size: 13 residues. Germline assignment: CDR1 MRHNA and CDR2 SNTAGT. CDR3 sequence reads: CARSEGERSPLHF. CDR3 coding DNA: TGTGCCAGAAGTGAAGGGGAACGGTCACCCCTCCACTTT.

The chain couples TRBV6-1 to TRBJ2-5; 9 bases fit TRBD2. V lost 5 bases, J lost 11 bases, and 9 bases stayed unmatched. CDR3 size: 13 residues. Germline loops: CDR1 MNHNS, CDR2 SASEGT. CDR3 nucleotide sequence: TGTGCCAGCAGTTTAGCGGGAGAAGAGGCACAGTACTTC. It specifies CASSLAGEEAQYF.

This chain connects TRBV7-9 to TRBJ2-5; D remains unclear. The germline V gene encodes CDR1 SEHNR and CDR2 FQNEAQ (reference sequence). CDR3 length: 13 residues. Trimming stripped 5 bases from V and 2 bases from J, with 9 bases between. The CDR3 here is CASSDSLQETQYF. As DNA, the CDR3 is TGTGCCAGCAGCGATAGCCTACAAGAGACCCAGTACTTC. The variable domain in full, with the rest retrieved from reference TRBV7-9 and TRBJ2-5, is DTGVSQNPRHKITKRGQNVTFRCDPISEHNRLYWYRQTLGQGPEFLTYFQNEAQLEKSRLLSDRFSAERPKGSFSTLEIQRTEQGDSAMYLCASSDSLQETQYFGPGTRLLVL.

With respect to this clonotype: One end of the junction is discordant with germline, which a read error may explain. This rearrangement joins TRBV18 to TRBJ1-2; 7 bases agree with TRBD1. The CDR3 sequence is 15 residues long. Germline-derived CDR1 and CDR2 are KGHSH and LQKENI. The CDR3 region is CASSPRQGVFYCYTF. The CDR3 DNA follows: TGTGCCAGCTCACCACGCCAGGGGGTATTCTATTGCTACACCTTC.

On this clonotype: Its ends do not fully match the called genes, so a read error is possible. The V call is TRBV11-2, the J call TRBJ1-2; 7 nucleotides line up with TRBD1. This CDR3 has 15 residues. The germline V gene encodes CDR1 SGHAT and CDR2 FQNNGV. CDR3 residues: CASSLQGQVDYGYAF. Written as DNA, the CDR3 is TGTGCCAGCAGCCTCCAAGGACAGGTAGACTATGGCTACGCCTTT.